This entry lists 19 T cell receptor beta chains sequenced from one sample in a study of T cells in Graves' hyperthyroidism and ophthalmopathy. RNA transcripts served as the template for amplifying TCR beta CDR3 regions. The TCR CDR3 first-round RT-PCR relied on the HTBI primer set. TCRdb fed the multiplex PCR reads into MiXCR, producing one record per CDR3 protein. Of roughly 300,000 distinct CDR3 sequences listed, 21% are singletons. The specimen was blood. These receptors all come from a woman between 50 and 59 years old with Graves' hyperthyroidism.

The chain employs TRBV7-8 and TRBJ1-2; 8 nucleotides match TRBD1. CDR1 SGHVS and CDR2 FQNEAQ come from the germline V gene. The CDR3 is 14 residues long. V shed 0 bases and J 7 bases; nucleotides not matched to a gene: 4. CDR3 sequence (DNA): TGTGCCAGCAGCTTAGCTCAAGACAGGGGTGGCTACACCTTC. It codes for CASSLAQDRGGYTF.

This clonotype was counted once. The CDR3 loop reads CASSSGGASQPQHF. DNA for the CDR3: TGTGCCAGCAGCTCAGGAGGGGCCTCTCAGCCCCAGCATTTT. The rearrangement uses TRBV5-6 and TRBJ1-5; D may be TRBD1 (5 bases). V shed 3 bases and J shed 6 bases, with 13 bases lying between them. Germline values: CDR1 SGHDT, CDR2 YYEEEE. The CDR3 has 14 residues.

This clonotype appeared a few times. The rearrangement joins TRBV10-1 to TRBJ2-4; TRBD2 agrees at 10 bases. With 8 bases clipped from V and 7 bases from J, the junction kept 14 bases outside the gene matches. CDR3 length equals 16 residues. CDR1 is WNHNN and CDR2 is SYGVQD in the germline V gene (reference sequence). Written as DNA, the CDR3 is TGCGCCAGCGGGGAGCGGGAGGGCCTATTAAGGAACATTCAGTACTTC. This translates into CASGEREGLLRNIQYF.

This clonotype turned up a few times. The chain has TRBV6-1 and TRBJ1-2; D is possibly TRBD1 (5 bases). Trimming stripped 6 bases from V and 4 bases from J, with 12 bases between. This CDR3 is built from 13 residues. Germline assignment: CDR1 MNHNS and CDR2 SASEGT. The CDR3 nucleotides are TGTGCCAGCAGCCCGACAGAAATCTATGGCTACACCTTC. Translating it yields CASSPTEIYGYTF.

Of note for this clonotype: One base away lies a much larger clone, so this may be a sequencing read error. The chain recombines TRBV3-1 with TRBJ2-5; tentatively, D is TRBD1 or TRBD2 (5 bases each). V lost 0 bases to trimming and J lost 5 bases, with 16 bases between them. The V gene's germline CDR1 is LGHDT and CDR2 YNNKEL (reference sequence). This CDR3 contains 16 residues. For the CDR3, the DNA is TGTGCCAGCAGCCAAGAAGGGGTGAAGGCTAGCGAGACCCAGTACTTC. This gives the protein CASSQEGVKASETQYF.

The gene calls are TRBV10-3 and TRBJ2-1; 13 nucleotides match TRBD2. Germline V lookup: CDR1 ENHRY, CDR2 SYGVKD. This CDR3 has 16 residues. V lost 4 bases to trimming and J lost 6 bases; unmatched junction nucleotides: 6. The CDR3 loop is CAISGGLAGAVNEQFF. DNA of the CDR3: TGTGCCATCAGTGGAGGACTAGCGGGAGCAGTCAATGAGCAGTTCTTC.

This clonotype appeared many times. The gene calls are TRBV7-8 and TRBJ1-1; no clear D. This CDR3 contains 14 residues. Trimming pared 0 bases from V and 4 bases from J, leaving 9 bases between. Germline V lookup: CDR1 SGHVS, CDR2 FQNEAQ. CDR3 protein: CASSLATRTTEAFF. The CDR3 DNA is TGTGCCAGCAGCTTAGCGACAAGGACCACTGAAGCTTTCTTT. The full variable domain, completed using reference TRBV7-8 and TRBJ1-1, is GAGVSQSPRYKVAKRGQDVALRCDPISGHVSLFWYQQALGQGPEFLTYFQNEAQLDKSGLPSDRFFAERPEGSVSTLKIQRTQQEDSAVYLCASSLATRTTEAFFGQGTRLTVV.

This clonotype was counted many times. This rearrangement joins TRBV28 to TRBJ1-1; D is unclear. V was cut by 6 bases and J by 11 bases, with 13 bases left in between. The CDR3 has 11 amino acids. Germline CDR1 reads MDHEN; CDR2 reads SYDVKM. The DNA of the CDR3 is TGTGCCAGCAGAGTGGAGGGTATCGCTTTCTTT. This encodes CASRVEGIAFF.

This clonotype was seen a handful of times. This chain joins TRBV16 and TRBJ1-4; D gene ambiguous. Germline CDR1 is KGHSY and CDR2 is FQNENV. The CDR3 length is 13 residues. V shed 2 bases and J shed 7 bases, with 8 bases lying between them. The CDR3 region is CASSQMGAEKLFF. CDR3 nucleotide sequence: TGTGCCAGCAGCCAAATGGGCGCTGAAAAACTGTTTTTT. Full variable domain (missing parts from reference TRBV16 and TRBJ1-4): GEEVAQTPKHLVRGEGQKAKLYCAPIKGHSYVFWYQQVLKNEFKFLISFQNENVFDETGMPKERFSAKCLPNSPCSLEIQATKLEDSAVYFCASSQMGAEKLFFGSGTQLSVL.

This chain links TRBV7-2 with TRBJ1-6; TRBD1 matches 10 bases. Germline CDR1 SGHTA, CDR2 FQGNSA. This CDR3 comprises 16 residues. With V trimmed by 4 bases and J by 7 bases, 7 bases remained unmatched. CDR3 residues: CASSSWRTGGNSPLHF. CDR3 nucleotides: TGTGCCAGCAGCTCATGGAGGACAGGGGGAAATTCACCCCTCCACTTT.

The chain carries TRBV9 and TRBJ1-1; 7 nucleotides line up with TRBD1. Losses at the gene ends were 0 bases for V and 0 bases for J; bases not matched to a gene: 11. This CDR3 spans 18 amino acids. Per germline, CDR1 SGDLS and CDR2 YYNGEE. CDR3 bases: TGTGCCAGCAGCGTAGGTGGGTTGGGGACAGCTTTGAACACTGAAGCTTTCTTT. It yields the protein CASSVGGLGTALNTEAFF.

This clonotype was seen repeatedly, ten times or more. The chain couples TRBV20-1 to TRBJ2-1; D call uncertain. V was clipped by 0 bases and J by 9 bases, with 12 bases between them. CDR1 and CDR2 (germline): DFQATT, SNEGSKA (reference sequence). There are 13 residues in the CDR3. The CDR3 DNA reads as TGCAGTGCTAGAGATGTTTGGGCCAGTGAGCAGTTCTTC. This codes for CSARDVWASEQFF.

Remarks on this clonotype: A single base separates this from a much larger clone, so it may be a read error. The chain carries TRBV20-1 and TRBJ2-1; possibly TRBD2 for D (6 bases). Germline CDR1 DFQATT, CDR2 SNEGSKA (reference sequence). The CDR3 runs 10 residues. The V gene lost 5 bases and the J gene lost 8 bases, with 7 bases spanning the gap. The CDR3 DNA follows: TGCAGTGCTTGGGGGGATGAGCAGTTCTTC. This gives the protein CSAWGDEQFF.

This clonotype occurred a few times. The chain has TRBV20-1 and TRBJ2-1, with 7 positions matching TRBD1. Germline V gives CDR1 DFQATT, CDR2 SNEGSKA (reference sequence). After removal of 6 bases from V and 3 bases from J, the junction contained 5 bases not matched to a gene. The CDR3 sequence is 13 residues long. The CDR3 spells CSAPGQSYNEQFF. CDR3 coding DNA: TGCAGTGCCCCGGGACAGAGCTACAATGAGCAGTTCTTC.

At least ten counts were recorded for this clonotype. The chain has TRBV28 and TRBJ1-5, with no clear D. The V end was cut by 7 bases, the J end by 4 bases, with 11 bases between. The CDR3 loop spans 13 amino acids. CDR1 is MDHEN, CDR2 SYDVKM, per germline. The CDR3 loop reads CASTGSLNQPQHF. CDR3 coding DNA: TGTGCCAGCACGGGCAGCTTGAATCAGCCCCAGCATTTT.

There are a few counts of this clonotype. The V call is TRBV20-1, the J call TRBJ2-7; 7 nucleotides match TRBD1. CDR3 size: 12 residues. After removal of 4 bases from V and 4 bases from J, the junction contained 4 bases not matched to a gene. From germline, CDR1 is DFQATT and CDR2 SNEGSKA (reference sequence). This CDR3 is CSATTQGYEQYF. The CDR3 DNA reads as TGCAGTGCTACTACACAGGGGTACGAGCAGTACTTC.

The chain has TRBV7-2 and TRBJ2-1; 8 positions match TRBD2. The CDR3 has 18 amino acids. V lost 5 bases to trimming and J lost 7 bases; unmatched junction nucleotides: 19. The V gene's germline CDR1 is SGHTA and CDR2 FQGNSA. Here the CDR3 reads CASSLSGPGLGARNEQFF. The DNA of the CDR3 is TGTGCCAGCAGCCTTAGTGGGCCGGGACTAGGGGCCCGGAATGAGCAGTTCTTC.

In this sample, this clonotype turned up many times. The CDR3 bases are TGTGCCAGCTCATCCCGGGACAGGGGGATTGCGCTGCAGTTCTTC. Protein sequence: CASSSRDRGIALQFF. The chain carries TRBV18 and TRBJ2-1; 11 bases are a match to TRBD1. The trim removed 5 bases at V and 12 bases at J, leaving 12 bases unmatched. The CDR3 length is 15 residues. Germline CDR1 KGHSH, CDR2 LQKENI.

This clonotype has a handful of counts. This chain uses TRBV28 with TRBJ2-3, with D possibly matching TRBD2 (6 bases). Between the trimmed V and J ends, which lost 7 bases and 4 bases, there was a span of 15 bases. Germline V CDR1 and CDR2: MDHEN, SYDVKM. The CDR3 has 14 amino acids. CDR3 sequence reads: CASTSTSPPDTQYF. As DNA, the CDR3 is TGTGCCAGCACCTCGACTAGTCCGCCAGATACGCAGTATTTT.